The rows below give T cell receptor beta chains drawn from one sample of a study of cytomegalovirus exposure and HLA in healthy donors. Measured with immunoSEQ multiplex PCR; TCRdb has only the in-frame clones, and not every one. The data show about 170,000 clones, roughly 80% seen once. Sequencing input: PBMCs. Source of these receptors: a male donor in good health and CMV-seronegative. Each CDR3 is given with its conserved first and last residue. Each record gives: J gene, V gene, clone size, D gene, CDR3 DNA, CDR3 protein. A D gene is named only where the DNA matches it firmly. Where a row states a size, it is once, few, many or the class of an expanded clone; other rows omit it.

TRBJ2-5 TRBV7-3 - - TGTGCCAGCAGCTTAGGGTTCGGGGAGACCCAGTACTTC CASSLGFGETQYF
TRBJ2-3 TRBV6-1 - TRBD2 TGTGCCAGCAGTGAAGCAAACAGGAGACTAGCGGGGGGGAGGAGACGCACAGATACGCAGTATTTT CASSEANRRLAGGRRRTDTQYF
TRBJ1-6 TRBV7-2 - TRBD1 TGTGCCAGCAGCTTAAGGCCCGACAGGGCGATCTATAATTCACCCCTCCACTTT CASSLRPDRAIYNSPLHF
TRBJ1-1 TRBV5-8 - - TGTGCCAGCAGCAGACAGACCGCAGCTTTCTTT CASSRQTAAFF
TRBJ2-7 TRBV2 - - TGTGCCAGCAGTGACAGCTACGAGCAGTACTTC CASSDSYEQYF
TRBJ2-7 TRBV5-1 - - TGCGCCAGCAGCTTAGGCTGGGGCAGTATTGCCCAAGCCTACGAGCAGTACTTC CASSLGWGSIAQAYEQYF
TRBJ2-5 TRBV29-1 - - TGCAGCGTTGAATTCAGTGGGGAGGAAGAGACCCAGTACTTC CSVEFSGEEETQYF
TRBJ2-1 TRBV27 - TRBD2 TGTGCCAGCAGTTTGATGGCTAGCGGTAACAATGAGCAGTTCTTC CASSLMASGNNEQFF
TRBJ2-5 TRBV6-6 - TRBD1 TGTGCCAGCAGTTACCGGGACAGAGGGTTCAGAGAGACCCAGTACTTC CASSYRDRGFRETQYF
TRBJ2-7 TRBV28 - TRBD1 TGTGCCAGCATTCAAGGGGGCCTCGACTCCTACGAGCAGTACTTC CASIQGGLDSYEQYF
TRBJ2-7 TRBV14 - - TGTGCCAGCAGCCAAGCAGGGTCCAGTCCCTACGAGCAGTACTTC CASSQAGSSPYEQYF
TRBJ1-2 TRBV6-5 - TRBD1 TGTGCCAGCAGAGAACTGGGACAGGGGCGAGGCTACACCTTC CASRELGQGRGYTF
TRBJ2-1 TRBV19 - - TGTGCCAGTAGTGATGGCCCCAGCTCCTACAATGAGCAGTTCTTC CASSDGPSSYNEQFF
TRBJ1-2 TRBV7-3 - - TGTGCCAGCAGCTTAACGGGCAGGGTTGATGGCTACACCTTC CASSLTGRVDGYTF
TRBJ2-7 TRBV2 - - TGTGCCAGCAGTGTTCCGGGAAGCGGGCAGTACTTC CASSVPGSGQYF
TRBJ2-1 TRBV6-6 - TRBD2 TGTGCCAGCAGTCGCGGACTAGCGGGAGGGGAAGATGAGCAGTTCTTC CASSRGLAGGEDEQFF
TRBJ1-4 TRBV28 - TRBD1 TGTGCCAGCAGATCTACAGGGGATAATGAAAAACTGTTTTTT CASRSTGDNEKLFF
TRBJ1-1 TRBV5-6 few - TGTGCCAGCAGACCGTCCACGATGGTTTTTACAATGAACACTGAAGCTTTCTTT CASRPSTMVFTMNTEAFF
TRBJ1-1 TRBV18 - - TGTGCCAGCTCACCAGTCAGGGACATGAACACTGAAGCTTTCTTT CASSPVRDMNTEAFF
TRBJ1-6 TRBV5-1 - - TGCGCCAGCAGCTTGGACGGGATCATTCGTAATTCACCCCTCCACTTT CASSLDGIIRNSPLHF
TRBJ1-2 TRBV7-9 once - TGTGCCAGCAGCTCGGGAGCCGGCTATGGCTACACCTTC CASSSGAGYGYTF
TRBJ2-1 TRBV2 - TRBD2 TGTGCCAGCAGTGAAGGCGGGAGCCCCTACAATGAGCAGTTCTTC CASSEGGSPYNEQFF
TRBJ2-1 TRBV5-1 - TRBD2 TGCGCCAGCAGCCCATTAGCGGGGGGGGGATACAATGAGCAGTTCTTC CASSPLAGGGYNEQFF